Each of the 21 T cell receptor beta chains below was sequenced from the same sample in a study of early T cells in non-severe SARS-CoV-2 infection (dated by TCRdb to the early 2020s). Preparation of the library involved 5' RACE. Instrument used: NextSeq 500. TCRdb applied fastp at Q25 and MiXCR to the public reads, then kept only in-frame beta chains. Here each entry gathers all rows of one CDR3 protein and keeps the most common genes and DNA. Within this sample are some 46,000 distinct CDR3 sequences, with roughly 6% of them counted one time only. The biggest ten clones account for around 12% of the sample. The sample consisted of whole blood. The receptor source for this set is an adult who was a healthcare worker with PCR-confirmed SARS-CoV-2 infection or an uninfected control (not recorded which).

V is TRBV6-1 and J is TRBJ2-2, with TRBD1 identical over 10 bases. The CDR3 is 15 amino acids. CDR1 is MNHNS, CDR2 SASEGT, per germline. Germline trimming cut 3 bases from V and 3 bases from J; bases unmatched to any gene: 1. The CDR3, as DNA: TGTGCCAGCAGTGATGGGACAGGGGACACCGGGGAGCTGTTTTTT. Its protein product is CASSDGTGDTGELFF.

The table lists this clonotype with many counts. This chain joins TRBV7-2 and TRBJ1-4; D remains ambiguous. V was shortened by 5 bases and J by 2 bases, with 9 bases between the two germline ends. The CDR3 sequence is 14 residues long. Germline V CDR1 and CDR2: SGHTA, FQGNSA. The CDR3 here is CASSPRGTNEKLFF. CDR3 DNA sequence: TGTGCCAGCAGCCCCCGCGGGACTAATGAAAAACTGTTTTTT.

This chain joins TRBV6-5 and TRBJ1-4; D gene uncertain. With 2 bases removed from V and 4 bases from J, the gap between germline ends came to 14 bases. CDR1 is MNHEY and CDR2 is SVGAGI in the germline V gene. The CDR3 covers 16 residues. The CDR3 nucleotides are TGTGCCAGCAGTTACCAACGGACCGACGGTAATGAAAAACTGTTTTTT. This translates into CASSYQRTDGNEKLFF.

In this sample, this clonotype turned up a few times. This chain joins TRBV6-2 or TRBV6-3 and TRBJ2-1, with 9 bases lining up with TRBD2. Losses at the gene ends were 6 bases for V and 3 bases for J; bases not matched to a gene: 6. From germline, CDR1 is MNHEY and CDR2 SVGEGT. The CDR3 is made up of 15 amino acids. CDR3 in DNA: TGTGCCAGCAGGCTAAGCGGGGGGAACTACAATGAGCAGTTCTTC. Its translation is CASRLSGGNYNEQFF.

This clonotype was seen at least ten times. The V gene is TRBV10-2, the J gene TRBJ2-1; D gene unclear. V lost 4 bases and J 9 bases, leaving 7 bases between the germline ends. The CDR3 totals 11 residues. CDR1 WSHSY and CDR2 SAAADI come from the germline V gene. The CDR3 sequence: CASSAVREQFF. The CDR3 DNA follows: TGCGCCAGCAGTGCCGTACGTGAGCAGTTCTTC.

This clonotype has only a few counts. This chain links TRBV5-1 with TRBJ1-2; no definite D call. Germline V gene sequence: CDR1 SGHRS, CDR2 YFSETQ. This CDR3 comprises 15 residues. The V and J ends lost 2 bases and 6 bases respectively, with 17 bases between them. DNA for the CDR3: TGCGCCAGCAGCTTAACTTCCGACAATCCCAATGGCTACACCTTC. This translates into CASSLTSDNPNGYTF.

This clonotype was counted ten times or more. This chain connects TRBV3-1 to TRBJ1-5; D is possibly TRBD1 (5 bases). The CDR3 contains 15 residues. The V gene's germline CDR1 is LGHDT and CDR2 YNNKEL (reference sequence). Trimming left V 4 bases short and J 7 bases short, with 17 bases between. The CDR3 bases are TGTGCCAGCAGCCCTGAGAGGCAGGGAAGGCAGCCCCAGCATTTT. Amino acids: CASSPERQGRQPQHF.

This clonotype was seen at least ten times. The CDR3 region has the DNA TGTGCCAGCAGTTTAGGACAGAGCTACGAGCAGTACTTC. Translating it yields CASSLGQSYEQYF. The chain combines TRBV12-3 or TRBV12-4 with TRBJ2-7, with D possibly being TRBD1 (5 bases). V was pared by 1 base and J by 3 bases, with 7 bases between. CDR3 length: 13 amino acids.

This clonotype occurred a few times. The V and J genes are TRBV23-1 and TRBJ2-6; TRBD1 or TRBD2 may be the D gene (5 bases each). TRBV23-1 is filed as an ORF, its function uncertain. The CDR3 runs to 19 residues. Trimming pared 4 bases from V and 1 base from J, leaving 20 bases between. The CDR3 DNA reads TGCGCCAGCAGTCGGACCGGGACGGCTGCTTGGTCTGGGGCCAACGTCCTGACTTTC. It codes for CASSRTGTAAWSGANVLTF.

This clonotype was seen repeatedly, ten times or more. The CDR3 bases are TGTGCCAGCAGTTCGGGGGGCACAGTTCAGGGCTACACCTTC. This gives the protein CASSSGGTVQGYTF. The chain combines TRBV6-1 with TRBJ1-2; D is perhaps TRBD1 (6 bases). The CDR3 consists of 14 residues. Germline V gene sequence: CDR1 MNHNS, CDR2 SASEGT. Trimming took off 5 bases at V and 8 bases at J, with 18 bases between the two ends.

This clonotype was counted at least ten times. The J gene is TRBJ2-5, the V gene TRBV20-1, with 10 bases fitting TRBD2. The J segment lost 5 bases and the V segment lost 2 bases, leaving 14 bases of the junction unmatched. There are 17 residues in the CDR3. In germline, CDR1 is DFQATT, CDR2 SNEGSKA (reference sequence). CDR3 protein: CSARPFRLAGVRETQYF. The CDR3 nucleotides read TGCAGTGCTAGACCCTTTCGGCTAGCGGGGGTTAGGGAGACCCAGTACTTC.

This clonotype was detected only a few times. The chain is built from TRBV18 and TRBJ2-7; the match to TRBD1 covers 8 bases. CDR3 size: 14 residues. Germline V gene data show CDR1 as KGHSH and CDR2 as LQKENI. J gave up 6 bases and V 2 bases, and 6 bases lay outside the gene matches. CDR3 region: CASSPIQGAGEQYF. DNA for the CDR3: TGTGCCAGCTCACCAATTCAGGGGGCTGGCGAGCAGTACTTC.

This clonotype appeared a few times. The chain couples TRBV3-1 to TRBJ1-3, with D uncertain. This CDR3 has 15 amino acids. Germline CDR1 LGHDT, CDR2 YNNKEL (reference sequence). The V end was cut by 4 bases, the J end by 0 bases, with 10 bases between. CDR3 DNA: TGTGCCAGCAGCCCCCCCCGGCCCTCTGGAAACACCATATATTTT. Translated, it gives CASSPPRPSGNTIYF. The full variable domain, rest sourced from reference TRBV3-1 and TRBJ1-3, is DTAVSQTPKYLVTQMGNDKSIKCEQNLGHDTMYWYKQDSKKFLKIMFSYNNKELIINETVPNRFSPKSPDKAHLNLHINSLELGDSAVYFCASSPPRPSGNTIYFGEGSWLTVV.

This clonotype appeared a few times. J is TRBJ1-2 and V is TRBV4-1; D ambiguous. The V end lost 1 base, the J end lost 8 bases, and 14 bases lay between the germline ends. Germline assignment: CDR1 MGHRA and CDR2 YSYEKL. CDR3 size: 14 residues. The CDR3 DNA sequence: TGCGCCAGCAGCCAAGGCGGCAGCCCTCGAGGCTACACCTTC. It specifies CASSQGGSPRGYTF.

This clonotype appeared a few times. CDR3 coding DNA: TGCGCCAGCAGTCAACAAAACGGGCGGACCTCCTACAATGAGCAGTTCTTC. This gives the protein CASSQQNGRTSYNEQFF. This rearrangement joins TRBV4-3 to TRBJ2-1; D uncertain. CDR3 length: 17 amino acids. With 6 bases removed from V and 0 bases from J, the gap between germline ends came to 18 bases. Looked up from germline, CDR1 is LGHNA and CDR2 is YSLEER.

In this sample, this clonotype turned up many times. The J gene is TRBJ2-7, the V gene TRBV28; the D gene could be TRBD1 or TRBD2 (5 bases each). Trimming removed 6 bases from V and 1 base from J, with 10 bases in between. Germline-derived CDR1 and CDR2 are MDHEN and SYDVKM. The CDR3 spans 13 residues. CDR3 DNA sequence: TGTGCCAGCAGACGGGACGGATCCTACGAGCAGTACTTC. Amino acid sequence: CASRRDGSYEQYF.

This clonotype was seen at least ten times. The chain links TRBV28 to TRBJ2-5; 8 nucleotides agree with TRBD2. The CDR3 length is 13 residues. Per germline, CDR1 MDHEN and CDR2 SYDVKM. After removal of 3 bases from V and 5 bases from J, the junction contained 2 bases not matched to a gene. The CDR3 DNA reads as TGTGCCAGCAGTTTTAGCGGGGCGGAGACCCAGTACTTC. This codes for CASSFSGAETQYF. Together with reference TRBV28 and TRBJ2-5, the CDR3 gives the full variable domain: DVKVTQSSRYLVKRTGEKVFLECVQDMDHENMFWYRQDPGLGLRLIYFSYDVKMKEKGDIPEGYSVSREKKERFSLILESASTNQTSMYLCASSFSGAETQYFGPGTRLLVL.

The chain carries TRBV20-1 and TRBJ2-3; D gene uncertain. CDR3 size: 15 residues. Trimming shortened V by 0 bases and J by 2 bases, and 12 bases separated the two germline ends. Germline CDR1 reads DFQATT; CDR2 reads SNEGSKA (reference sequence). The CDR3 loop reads CSARDSGSPTDTQYF. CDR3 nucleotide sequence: TGCAGTGCTAGAGATTCCGGCTCACCCACAGATACGCAGTATTTT.

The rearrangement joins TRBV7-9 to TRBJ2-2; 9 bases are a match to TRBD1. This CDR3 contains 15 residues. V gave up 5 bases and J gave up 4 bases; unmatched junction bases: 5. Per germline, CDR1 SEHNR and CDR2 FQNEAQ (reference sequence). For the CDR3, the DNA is TGTGCCAGCAGCGACCCGGACAGGGGCACCGGGGAGCTGTTTTTT. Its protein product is CASSDPDRGTGELFF.

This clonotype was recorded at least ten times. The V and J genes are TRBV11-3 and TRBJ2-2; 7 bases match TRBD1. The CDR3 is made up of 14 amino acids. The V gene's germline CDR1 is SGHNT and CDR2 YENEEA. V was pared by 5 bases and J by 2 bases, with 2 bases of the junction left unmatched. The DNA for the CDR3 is TGTGCCAGCAGCGAGGGGGCCAACACCGGGGAGCTGTTTTTT. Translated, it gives CASSEGANTGELFF.

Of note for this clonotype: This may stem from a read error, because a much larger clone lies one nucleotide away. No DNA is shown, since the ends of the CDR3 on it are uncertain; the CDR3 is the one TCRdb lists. CDR3 region: CAWSVGSGTGERFF. The chain has TRBV30 and TRBJ2-2. Termini included, the CDR3 measures 14 amino acids. CDR1 is GTSNPN and CDR2 is SVGIG in the germline V gene (reference sequence).